A selection of T cell receptor beta chains follows, all from one sample in a study of cytomegalovirus exposure and HLA in healthy donors. Sequencing was performed with immunoSEQ multiplex PCR; in TCRdb, only in-frame clones are kept and a portion is missing. Of roughly 150,000 clones listed, around three quarters are singletons. The source material was PBMCs. All receptors derive from a woman aged 40-49 years in good health and CMV-seronegative. CDR3s include the opening cysteine and the closing phenylalanine or tryptophan. Fields, in order: D gene, J gene, V gene, clone size, CDR3 length, CDR3 DNA, CDR3 protein. The D gene is left open where the match is weak. The size field is filled for only some rows; it gives once, few, many or a size class.

D gene: -
J gene: TRBJ1-6
V gene: TRBV29-1
clone size: -
CDR3 length: 18
CDR3 DNA: TGCAGCGTTGAAGTTAGGGTGTTCAGGGATGAAGATAATTCACCCCTCCACTTT
CDR3 protein: CSVEVRVFRDEDNSPLHF

D gene: -
J gene: TRBJ2-7
V gene: TRBV7-2
clone size: -
CDR3 length: 13
CDR3 DNA: TGTGCCAGCACCGGTGAAGGGGCGGACGAGCAGTACTTC
CDR3 protein: CASTGEGADEQYF

D gene: -
J gene: TRBJ2-5
V gene: TRBV6-5
clone size: -
CDR3 length: 12
CDR3 DNA: TGTGCCAGCAGTTACTCGAGAGAGACCCAGTACTTC
CDR3 protein: CASSYSRETQYF

D gene: TRBD1
J gene: TRBJ2-7
V gene: TRBV6-1
clone size: few
CDR3 length: 16
CDR3 DNA: TGTGCCAGCAGTGGTCTTCGGACAGGGATACCCTACGAGCAGTACTTC
CDR3 protein: CASSGLRTGIPYEQYF

D gene: TRBD2
J gene: TRBJ2-1
V gene: TRBV4-1
clone size: few
CDR3 length: 16
CDR3 DNA: TGCGCCAGCAGCCCTCATAGCGGGGGGCCTTACAATGAGCAGTTCTTC
CDR3 protein: CASSPHSGGPYNEQFF

D gene: -
J gene: TRBJ2-7
V gene: TRBV2
clone size: -
CDR3 length: 13
CDR3 DNA: TGTGCCAGCAGTGATTCAGGGGGGTACGAGCAGTACTTC
CDR3 protein: CASSDSGGYEQYF

D gene: TRBD2
J gene: TRBJ2-7
V gene: TRBV5-4
clone size: -
CDR3 length: 14
CDR3 DNA: TGTGCCAGCAACGTAGCGGGGAGCTCCTACGAGCAGTACTTC
CDR3 protein: CASNVAGSSYEQYF

D gene: TRBD2
J gene: TRBJ2-7
V gene: TRBV30
clone size: -
CDR3 length: 15
CDR3 DNA: TGTGCTGTGGAGGGCGTAGCGGGAGGTACCTACGAGCAGTACTTC
CDR3 protein: CAVEGVAGGTYEQYF

D gene: TRBD1
J gene: TRBJ1-1
V gene: TRBV4-2
clone size: few
CDR3 length: 15
CDR3 DNA: TGTGCCAGCAGCCAAGATCCAGGGGGTCAAACTGAAGCTTTCTTT
CDR3 protein: CASSQDPGGQTEAFF

D gene: TRBD2
J gene: TRBJ2-7
V gene: TRBV7-9
clone size: few
CDR3 length: 13
CDR3 DNA: TGTGCCAGTGCCTTAGCGGGAACCTACGAGCAGTACTTC
CDR3 protein: CASALAGTYEQYF

D gene: TRBD1
J gene: TRBJ1-1
V gene: TRBV30
clone size: -
CDR3 length: 12
CDR3 DNA: TGTGCCTGGGACAGGGAGCGGACTGAAGCTTTCTTT
CDR3 protein: CAWDRERTEAFF

D gene: -
J gene: TRBJ1-3
V gene: TRBV4-2
clone size: -
CDR3 length: 18
CDR3 DNA: TGTGCCAGCAGCCAAGATCGGGGTGGGGGGGCGCCCGGAAACACCATATATTTT
CDR3 protein: CASSQDRGGGAPGNTIYF

D gene: TRBD1
J gene: TRBJ2-4
V gene: TRBV11-2
clone size: few
CDR3 length: 16
CDR3 DNA: TGTGCCAGCAGCTCCACCCGGTGGACAGGGGTGAACATTCAGTACTTC
CDR3 protein: CASSSTRWTGVNIQYF

D gene: TRBD2
J gene: TRBJ2-1
V gene: TRBV5-4
clone size: -
CDR3 length: 17
CDR3 DNA: TGTGCCAGCAGCTTGGACACGGGCGGGGGGCCTAACAATGAGCAGTTCTTC
CDR3 protein: CASSLDTGGGPNNEQFF

D gene: -
J gene: TRBJ1-5
V gene: TRBV18
clone size: -
CDR3 length: 14
CDR3 DNA: TGTGCCAGCGAGGACAGCGAAGGGTATCAGCCCCAGCATTTT
CDR3 protein: CASEDSEGYQPQHF

D gene: TRBD1
J gene: TRBJ1-2
V gene: TRBV19
clone size: -
CDR3 length: 14
CDR3 DNA: TGTGCCAGTAGTACGGGACAGGGAGTCTATGGCTACACCTTC
CDR3 protein: CASSTGQGVYGYTF

D gene: TRBD2
J gene: TRBJ2-7
V gene: TRBV6-1
clone size: -
CDR3 length: 19
CDR3 DNA: TGTGCCAGCAGTGGCTCCGGGACTAGCGCGATCCGGCCCCTCTACGAGCAGTACTTC
CDR3 protein: CASSGSGTSAIRPLYEQYF

D gene: TRBD1
J gene: TRBJ2-1
V gene: TRBV10-1
clone size: -
CDR3 length: 15
CDR3 DNA: TGCGCCAGCAGGTCCGGGACAGGGGCCTACAATGAGCAGTTCTTC
CDR3 protein: CASRSGTGAYNEQFF

D gene: -
J gene: TRBJ1-2
V gene: TRBV7-2
clone size: once
CDR3 length: 13
CDR3 DNA: TGTGCCAGCAGCCCGGATTTGCAGGGGGGCTACACCTTC
CDR3 protein: CASSPDLQGGYTF

D gene: -
J gene: TRBJ2-3
V gene: TRBV7-6
clone size: once
CDR3 length: 13
CDR3 DNA: TGTGCCAGCAGCTTAGGGACTGCAGATACGCAGTATTTT
CDR3 protein: CASSLGTADTQYF

D gene: TRBD2
J gene: TRBJ2-7
V gene: TRBV29-1
clone size: -
CDR3 length: 15
CDR3 DNA: TGCAGCGTTACCGGGACTAGCGGGGGGTACTACGAGCAGTACTTC
CDR3 protein: CSVTGTSGGYYEQYF

D gene: TRBD1
J gene: TRBJ1-4
V gene: TRBV19
clone size: once
CDR3 length: 14
CDR3 DNA: TGTGCCACCTCAAGACAGGGGGCGTTAGGAAAACTGTTTTTT
CDR3 protein: CATSRQGALGKLFF

D gene: -
J gene: TRBJ1-2
V gene: TRBV4-2
clone size: few
CDR3 length: 15
CDR3 DNA: TGTGCCAGCAGCCAAGATTATTGGACTATTGGTGGCTACACCTTC
CDR3 protein: CASSQDYWTIGGYTF

D gene: TRBD1
J gene: TRBJ1-1
V gene: TRBV19
clone size: -
CDR3 length: 13
CDR3 DNA: TGTGCCAGTAGTATACAGGGGGGAACTGAAGCTTTCTTT
CDR3 protein: CASSIQGGTEAFF

D gene: TRBD1
J gene: TRBJ2-1
V gene: TRBV5-4
clone size: -
CDR3 length: 16
CDR3 DNA: TGTGCCAGCAGCTCCGGCGGACAGGGGGCATACAATGAGCAGTTCTTC
CDR3 protein: CASSSGGQGAYNEQFF

D gene: -
J gene: TRBJ2-1
V gene: TRBV7-2
clone size: -
CDR3 length: 16
CDR3 DNA: TGTGCCAGCAGCCAGGTCGGGCAGGGAAGTAGAAATGAGCAGTTCTTC
CDR3 protein: CASSQVGQGSRNEQFF

D gene: -
J gene: TRBJ2-2
V gene: TRBV19
clone size: -
CDR3 length: 18
CDR3 DNA: TGTGCCAGTAGTACTTCCACTCAGGGGTGGGCTAACACCGGGGAGCTGTTTTTT
CDR3 protein: CASSTSTQGWANTGELFF

D gene: TRBD1
J gene: TRBJ1-5
V gene: TRBV2
clone size: few
CDR3 length: 14
CDR3 DNA: TGTGCCAGCAGGGGGACAGGGGGATCTCAGCCCCAGCATTTT
CDR3 protein: CASRGTGGSQPQHF

D gene: -
J gene: TRBJ2-5
V gene: TRBV29-1
clone size: -
CDR3 length: 12
CDR3 DNA: TGCAGCGTCACGGAGGGGGGGAAGACCCAGTACTTC
CDR3 protein: CSVTEGGKTQYF

D gene: TRBD1
J gene: TRBJ1-6
V gene: TRBV5-1
clone size: -
CDR3 length: 16
CDR3 DNA: TGCGCCAGCAGCTTGGACTCCGGGACAGGTGGTTCACCCCTCCACTTT
CDR3 protein: CASSLDSGTGGSPLHF

D gene: TRBD2
J gene: TRBJ2-2
V gene: TRBV4-1
clone size: once
CDR3 length: 18
CDR3 DNA: TGCGCCAGCAGCCATTGGGGGACTAGCGGGGTTAACACCGGGGAGCTGTTTTTT
CDR3 protein: CASSHWGTSGVNTGELFF

D gene: -
J gene: TRBJ1-1
V gene: TRBV28
clone size: few
CDR3 length: 15
CDR3 DNA: TGTGCCAGCAGGCCAGGGTATAACCGAAGGGGTGAAGCTTTCTTT
CDR3 protein: CASRPGYNRRGEAFF

D gene: -
J gene: TRBJ1-2
V gene: TRBV14
clone size: few
CDR3 length: 14
CDR3 DNA: TGTGCCAGCAGCCGGACAGCCTTTAACTATGGCTACACCTTC
CDR3 protein: CASSRTAFNYGYTF

D gene: -
J gene: TRBJ1-4
V gene: TRBV4-1
clone size: -
CDR3 length: 17
CDR3 DNA: TGCGCCAGCAGCCAAGTGCCAATAGGCAGAGGGAATGAAAAACTGTTTTTT
CDR3 protein: CASSQVPIGRGNEKLFF

D gene: TRBD1
J gene: TRBJ1-2
V gene: TRBV29-1
clone size: -
CDR3 length: 16
CDR3 DNA: TGCAGCGTCATCCGGACAGGTTACTTTGCTAACTATGGCTACACCTTC
CDR3 protein: CSVIRTGYFANYGYTF

D gene: TRBD2
J gene: TRBJ2-3
V gene: TRBV11-2
clone size: -
CDR3 length: 16
CDR3 DNA: TGTGCCAGCAGTGATAGCGGGGGCCCTGGGGGAGATACGCAGTATTTT
CDR3 protein: CASSDSGGPGGDTQYF

D gene: TRBD2
J gene: TRBJ2-5
V gene: TRBV28
clone size: once
CDR3 length: 14
CDR3 DNA: TGTGCCAGCAGTCGGACTAGGTCTGAGGAGACCCAGTACTTC
CDR3 protein: CASSRTRSEETQYF

D gene: -
J gene: TRBJ1-2
V gene: TRBV9
clone size: -
CDR3 length: 16
CDR3 DNA: TGTGCCAGCAGCGGAGGAAGACCTGTTACTAACTATGGCTACACCTTC
CDR3 protein: CASSGGRPVTNYGYTF

D gene: TRBD1
J gene: TRBJ1-2
V gene: TRBV2
clone size: -
CDR3 length: 15
CDR3 DNA: TGTGCCAGCAGTGAAAGGGACAGGGAAGGCTATGGCTACACCTTC
CDR3 protein: CASSERDREGYGYTF

D gene: -
J gene: TRBJ1-4
V gene: TRBV18
clone size: -
CDR3 length: 17
CDR3 DNA: TGTGCCAGCTCATTATGGACAGCCACTGATTATAATGAAAAACTGTTTTTT
CDR3 protein: CASSLWTATDYNEKLFF

D gene: -
J gene: TRBJ2-7
V gene: TRBV4-1
clone size: few
CDR3 length: 14
CDR3 DNA: TGCGCCAGCAGCGATTATTGGAATACAGAAGTTCGGTACTTC
CDR3 protein: CASSDYWNTEVRYF

D gene: TRBD1
J gene: TRBJ2-7
V gene: TRBV7-9
clone size: -
CDR3 length: 16
CDR3 DNA: TGTGCCAGCAGCTCGAGCTCGACAGGGGGTATGGGCGAGCAGTACTTC
CDR3 protein: CASSSSSTGGMGEQYF

D gene: TRBD1
J gene: TRBJ1-1
V gene: TRBV10-3
clone size: -
CDR3 length: 16
CDR3 DNA: TGTGCCATCAGCCGTGGGGGGACAGGGGTGAACACTGAAGCTTTCTTT
CDR3 protein: CAISRGGTGVNTEAFF

D gene: -
J gene: TRBJ1-5
V gene: TRBV7-9
clone size: few
CDR3 length: 14
CDR3 DNA: TGTGCCAGCAGCTTACGGGGTAGCAATCAGCCCCAGCATTTT
CDR3 protein: CASSLRGSNQPQHF

D gene: -
J gene: TRBJ2-5
V gene: TRBV29-1
clone size: -
CDR3 length: 9
CDR3 DNA: TGCAGCGCCCCGGGGGCCCAGTACTTC
CDR3 protein: CSAPGAQYF

D gene: TRBD2
J gene: TRBJ2-1
V gene: TRBV6-4
clone size: -
CDR3 length: 15
CDR3 DNA: TGTGCCAGCAGTAGACTAGCGGGGGGGTACAATGAGCAGTTCTTC
CDR3 protein: CASSRLAGGYNEQFF

D gene: TRBD1
J gene: TRBJ1-2
V gene: TRBV2
clone size: -
CDR3 length: 13
CDR3 DNA: TGTGCCAGCCGGGGACAGGGTGACTATGGCTACACCTTC
CDR3 protein: CASRGQGDYGYTF

D gene: -
J gene: TRBJ1-1
V gene: TRBV6-5
clone size: -
CDR3 length: 13
CDR3 DNA: TGTGCCAGCAGTTACCCCGACAGGTTTGAAGCTTTCTTT
CDR3 protein: CASSYPDRFEAFF